The 10 T cell receptor beta chains reported below all come from one sample, sequenced in a study of blood T cell repertoires in COVID-19. The table came from immunoSEQ multiplex PCR; TCRdb's copy has only in-frame clones and leaves some out. The sample consists of 250,000 or so clones, about 90% of them appearing once. Sequences were obtained from peripheral blood. The receptors come from a man at least 80 years old with acute or convalescent COVID-19.

The chain joins TRBV7-9 to TRBJ2-3, with TRBD2 identical over 10 bases. Per germline, CDR1 SEHNR and CDR2 FQNEAQ (reference sequence). With V trimmed by 5 bases and J by 0 bases, 2 bases remained unmatched. The length of the CDR3 is 15 residues. In DNA, the CDR3 is TGTGCCAGCAGCCGGACTAGCGGAAGCACAGATACGCAGTATTTT. It is translated as CASSRTSGSTDTQYF.

V is TRBV5-1 and J is TRBJ1-3; maybe TRBD1 (6 bases). The germline CDR1 and CDR2 sequences are SGHRS and YFSETQ. V lost 1 base and J 2 bases, leaving 10 bases between the germline ends. This CDR3 is 15 amino acids long. CDR3 sequence reads: CASSLTGQAGNTIYF. The DNA for the CDR3 is TGCGCCAGCAGCTTGACGGGACAAGCTGGAAACACCATATATTTT.

This clone was observed once. This CDR3 is CASSLASRGTEAFF. DNA for the CDR3: TGTGCCAGCAGCTTAGCAAGTCGGGGTACTGAAGCTTTCTTT. The rearrangement links TRBV11-2 to TRBJ1-1, with D hard to call. V was shortened by 1 base and J by 5 bases, with 11 bases between the two germline ends. CDR3 length: 14 amino acids. Germline V gives CDR1 SGHAT, CDR2 FQNNGV. Full variable domain (missing parts from reference TRBV11-2 and TRBJ1-1): EAGVAQSPRYKIIEKRQSVAFWCNPISGHATLYWYQQILGQGPKLLIQFQNNGVVDDSQLPKDRFSAERLKGVDSTLKIQPAKLEDSAVYLCASSLASRGTEAFFGQGTRLTVV.

The chain uses TRBV10-3 and TRBJ1-2; 7 bases are shared with TRBD1. Germline lookup yields CDR1 ENHRY and CDR2 SYGVKD. The CDR3 extends over 15 amino acids. V shed 6 bases and J 4 bases; nucleotides not matched to a gene: 11. The CDR3 sequence: CAIRDIIRDSYGYTF. CDR3 in DNA: TGTGCCATCAGAGACATCATCCGGGACAGCTATGGCTACACCTTC.

V and J are TRBV5-1 and TRBJ2-6, with TRBD1 as a possible D gene (6 bases). Between the trimmed V and J ends, which lost 4 bases and 0 bases, there was a span of 8 bases. Germline loops: CDR1 SGHRS, CDR2 YFSETQ. The CDR3 runs to 15 residues. DNA for the CDR3: TGCGCCAGCAGCACAGGGCCCTCTGGGGCCAACGTCCTGACTTTC. It yields the protein CASSTGPSGANVLTF.

This clone was observed a handful of times. The chain is built from TRBV28 and TRBJ1-2; D gene ambiguous. The CDR3 loop spans 13 amino acids. Trimming took off 2 bases at V and 2 bases at J, with 6 bases between the two ends. Germline V gives CDR1 MDHEN, CDR2 SYDVKM. The CDR3 DNA reads as TGTGCCAGCAGTTTAGGCCTCAACTATGGCTACACCTTC. It encodes CASSLGLNYGYTF.

CDR3 sequence reads: CASSLLTMNTEAFF. CDR3 DNA: TGTGCCAGCAGCCTCCTGACAATGAACACTGAAGCTTTCTTT. The chain is built from TRBV5-5 and TRBJ1-1; no reliable D call. The CDR3 totals 14 residues. V lost 4 bases and J lost 0, with 10 bases in between. Germline V gene sequence: CDR1 SGHKS, CDR2 YYEKEE (reference sequence).

This rearrangement joins TRBV11-2 to TRBJ1-2, with 8 positions matching TRBD1. V lost 5 bases and J lost 5; bases outside the gene matches: 7. CDR3 length: 14 amino acids. Germline V gene data show CDR1 as SGHAT and CDR2 as FQNNGV. CDR3 nucleotide sequence: TGTGCCAGCAGCATCAACAGGGGGGGTTATGGCTACACCTTC. It is translated as CASSINRGGYGYTF.

This clone was observed once. The chain has TRBV19 and TRBJ2-3; D remains unclear. The CDR3 has 11 amino acids. Deletions cut 5 bases from V and 5 bases from J, with 5 bases between. Per the germline V gene, CDR1 is LNHDA and CDR2 is SQIVND (reference sequence). CDR3 DNA sequence: TGTGCCAGTAGTGTCGTAGATACGCAGTATTTT. It yields the protein CASSVVDTQYF.

This clone has more than one count but fewer than ten. V gene TRBV19 combines with J gene TRBJ1-5, with D perhaps matching TRBD1 (5 bases). Germline V lookup: CDR1 LNHDA, CDR2 SQIVND (reference sequence). The CDR3 length is 16 residues. V lost 7 bases to trimming and J lost 3 bases, with 19 bases between them. CDR3 region: CASTPSVAGHNQPQHF. The CDR3, as DNA: TGTGCCAGTACCCCCTCCGTGGCAGGACACAATCAGCCCCAGCATTTT.